The present T cell receptor beta chain was sequenced within a study of PD-1 blockade in classical Hodgkin lymphoma. Study information: The patients were dosed with nivolumab 3 mg/kg, infused intravenously every 2 weeks. Study-level results: A significant rise in TCR diversity by C4D1 was seen for CD4+ but not CD8+ cells. Complete responders showed a baseline diversity that resembled the diversity of newly diagnosed patients.

Comments on this clone: Antigen: not known.

Assay used: immunoSEQ multiplex PCR; TCRdb lists only in-frame clones, some missing. The data show tens of thousands of clones, with over 75% seen just once and about 9.4% held by the top ten. The time point is: cycle 4 day 1 (C4D1), after less than 7 weeks of nivolumab. Every patient relapsed after autologous stem cell transplantation, and brentuximab vedotin exposure varied. Best responses were complete response, partial response or progressive disease. This CDR3 is built from 14 residues. V trimming: 10 bases; J trimming: 4 bases; junction bases outside the gene matches: 4. From germline, CDR1 is ENHRY and CDR2 SYGVKD.

Sequencing used peripheral blood mononuclear cells (PBMCs), obtained before the fourth cycle of nivolumab. This TCR was recovered from a human donor with classical Hodgkin lymphoma. V and J are TRBV10-3 and TRBJ2-2; TRBD2 aligns across 12 bases. The CDR3 is CATLAGGLTGELFF. The CDR3 nucleotides are TGTGCCACGCTAGCGGGGGGGCTCACCGGGGAGCTGTTTTTT.